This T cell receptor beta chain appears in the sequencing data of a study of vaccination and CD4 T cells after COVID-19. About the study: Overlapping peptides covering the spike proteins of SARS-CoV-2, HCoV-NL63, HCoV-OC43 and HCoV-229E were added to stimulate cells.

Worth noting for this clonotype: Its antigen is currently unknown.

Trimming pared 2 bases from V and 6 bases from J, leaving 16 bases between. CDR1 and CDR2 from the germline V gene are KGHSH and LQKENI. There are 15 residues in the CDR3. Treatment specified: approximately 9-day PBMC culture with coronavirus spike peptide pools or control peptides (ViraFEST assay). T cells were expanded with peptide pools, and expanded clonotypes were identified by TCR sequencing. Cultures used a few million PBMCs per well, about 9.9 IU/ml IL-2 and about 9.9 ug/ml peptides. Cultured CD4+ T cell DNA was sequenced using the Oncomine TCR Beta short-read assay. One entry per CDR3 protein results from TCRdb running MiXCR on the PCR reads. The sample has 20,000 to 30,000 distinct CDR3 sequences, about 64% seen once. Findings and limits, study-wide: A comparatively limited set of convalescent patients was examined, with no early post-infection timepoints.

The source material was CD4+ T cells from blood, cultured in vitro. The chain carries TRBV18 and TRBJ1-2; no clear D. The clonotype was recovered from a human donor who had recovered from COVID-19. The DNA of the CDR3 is TGTGCCAGCTCACCAGCGGTCGTAGGGCGGGATGGCTACACCTTC. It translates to CASSPAVVGRDGYTF.